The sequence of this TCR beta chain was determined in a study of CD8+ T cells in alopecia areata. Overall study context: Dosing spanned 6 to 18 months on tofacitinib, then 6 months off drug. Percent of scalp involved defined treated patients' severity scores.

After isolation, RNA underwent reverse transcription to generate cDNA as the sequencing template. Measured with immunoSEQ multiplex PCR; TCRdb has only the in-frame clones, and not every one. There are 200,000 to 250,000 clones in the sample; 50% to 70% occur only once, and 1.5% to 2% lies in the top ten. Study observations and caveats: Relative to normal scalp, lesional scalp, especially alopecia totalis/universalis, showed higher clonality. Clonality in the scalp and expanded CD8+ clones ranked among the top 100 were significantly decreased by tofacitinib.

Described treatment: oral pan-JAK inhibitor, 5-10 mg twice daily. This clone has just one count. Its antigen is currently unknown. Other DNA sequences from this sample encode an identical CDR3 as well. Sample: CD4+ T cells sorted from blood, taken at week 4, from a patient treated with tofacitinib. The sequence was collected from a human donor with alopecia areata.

DNA for the CDR3: TGCAGCGTTGCGAAACAAACGAACACTGAAGCTTTCTTT. As protein: CSVAKQTNTEAFF. The V and J genes are TRBV29-1 and TRBJ1-1; no clear D. V shed 4 bases and J shed 1 base, with 10 bases lying between them. Germline V gene sequence: CDR1 SQVTM, CDR2 ANQGSEA. The length of the CDR3 is 13 residues.